The rows below give T cell receptor beta chains drawn from one sample of a study of OX40 agonist ivuxolimab in advanced cancers. TCRdb's copy holds only in-frame clones and misses some; the assay was immunoSEQ multiplex PCR. The repertoire holds 30,000 to 45,000 clones, with 75% to 90% as singletons. The sequences come from CD4+ or CD8+ T cells sorted from blood, collected in a trial of the OX40 agonist ivuxolimab. These receptor sequences come from an adult with an advanced solid tumor such as melanoma, head and neck, liver or kidney cancer. Each CDR3 is given with its conserved first and last residue. The D gene is left open where the match is weak. Clone size is shown for a subset of rows, as once, few, many or a class of expanded clone.

d_call	v_call	j_call	clone_size	cdr3_aa	cdr3_nt
TRBD1	TRBV5-4	TRBJ2-5	-	CASSGDRGHETQYF	TGTGCCAGCAGCGGGGACAGGGGGCACGAGACCCAGTACTTC
TRBD1	TRBV10-3	TRBJ2-1	-	CAIRPGTGVYNEQFF	TGTGCCATCAGGCCCGGGACAGGGGTATACAATGAGCAGTTCTTC
-	TRBV15	TRBJ1-1	few	CATSKAAIRGTEAFF	TGTGCCACCAGCAAAGCGGCCATTCGGGGCACTGAAGCTTTCTTT
-	TRBV14	TRBJ2-7	-	CASSQVVSGELREQYF	TGTGCCAGCAGCCAAGTAGTATCCGGAGAACTACGGGAGCAGTACTTC
-	TRBV4-1	TRBJ1-5	-	CASSQDRNNQPQHF	TGCGCCAGCAGCCAAGACAGAAACAATCAGCCCCAGCATTTT
TRBD1	TRBV2	TRBJ1-2	-	CASSLRQGGNGYTF	TGTGCCAGCAGCCTCCGACAGGGAGGGAATGGCTACACCTTC
TRBD1	TRBV6-4	TRBJ2-3	-	CASSDAGGDPPDTQYF	TGTGCCAGCAGTGACGCAGGGGGCGACCCTCCGGATACGCAGTATTTT
-	TRBV6-1	TRBJ1-5	-	CASSEGNAEPQHF	TGTGCCAGCAGTGAAGGGAACGCGGAGCCCCAGCATTTT
TRBD1	TRBV11-2	TRBJ1-1	-	CASSLDRGPLLPEAFF	TGTGCCAGCAGCTTAGACAGGGGGCCTCTCCTACCTGAAGCTTTCTTT
-	TRBV6-1	TRBJ1-3	-	CASSEARTEYF	TGTGCCAGCAGTGAAGCGAGGACAGAATATTTT
-	TRBV2	TRBJ2-1	-	CASSHIGSYNEQFF	TGTGCCAGCAGCCACATCGGCTCCTACAATGAGCAGTTCTTC
-	TRBV12-5	TRBJ2-3	-	CASGLDLVDTQYF	TGTGCTAGTGGTTTGGATCTGGTGGATACGCAGTATTTT
-	TRBV9	TRBJ2-1	-	CASNPGAGRNNEQFF	TGTGCCAGCAACCCGGGCGCAGGGCGGAACAATGAGCAGTTCTTC
-	TRBV18	TRBJ2-5	-	CASSPRQETQYF	TGTGCCAGCTCACCACGGCAAGAGACCCAGTACTTC
TRBD2	TRBV7-2	TRBJ2-1	once	CASSLASGRANEQFF	TGTGCCAGCAGCTTAGCTAGCGGGAGGGCCAATGAGCAGTTCTTC
TRBD2	TRBV19	TRBJ2-1	-	CASKGVSGNLNEQFF	TGTGCCAGTAAAGGGGTGAGCGGGAATCTAAATGAGCAGTTCTTC
TRBD1	TRBV7-6	TRBJ2-5	-	CASSRQGAKTQYF	TGTGCCAGCAGCCGACAGGGGGCGAAGACCCAGTACTTC
-	TRBV5-5	TRBJ1-2	-	CASSLVPGKRYTF	TGTGCCAGCAGCTTGGTCCCGGGAAAGCGCTACACCTTC
-	TRBV2	TRBJ2-2	-	CASSNRVGGGELFF	TGTGCCAGCAGTAATAGGGTCGGCGGCGGGGAGCTGTTTTTT
-	TRBV30	TRBJ2-7	-	CAGRDVPSYEQYF	TGTGCCGGCCGGGACGTACCTTCCTACGAGCAGTACTTC
TRBD1	TRBV5-1	TRBJ2-3	once	CASSLQGEADTQYF	TGCGCCAGCAGCTTGCAGGGGGAAGCAGATACGCAGTATTTT
-	TRBV7-3	TRBJ2-7	-	CASSFPGSTAQHSYEQYF	TGTGCCAGCAGCTTTCCCGGGTCGACGGCGCAACACTCCTACGAGCAGTACTTC
TRBD2	TRBV7-8	TRBJ2-3	-	CASSLLAGVVTDTQYF	TGTGCCAGCAGCTTACTAGCGGGAGTGGTGACAGATACGCAGTATTTT
-	TRBV15	TRBJ1-4	-	CATSQEQGSVKLFF	TGTGCCACCAGCCAAGAGCAGGGATCGGTAAAACTGTTTTTT
TRBD2	TRBV29-1	TRBJ2-3	-	CSVDGGGNTDTQYF	TGCAGCGTTGACGGCGGGGGGAACACAGATACGCAGTATTTT
TRBD2	TRBV18	TRBJ2-3	-	CASSPAWVAGSDTQYF	TGTGCCAGCTCACCCGCCTGGGTAGCGGGATCAGATACGCAGTATTTT
TRBD2	TRBV30	TRBJ2-3	-	CAWRLAGGTDTQYF	TGTGCCTGGAGGCTAGCGGGAGGCACAGATACGCAGTATTTT
TRBD2	TRBV7-9	TRBJ2-3	-	CASSSGSGTDTQYF	TGTGCCAGCAGCAGCGGGAGTGGGACAGATACGCAGTATTTT
-	TRBV6-5	TRBJ1-1	few	CASSYRRENTEAFF	TGTGCCAGCAGTTATCGCAGGGAAAACACTGAAGCTTTCTTT
-	TRBV28	TRBJ1-2	-	CASSFLRPGHNYGYTF	TGTGCCAGCAGTTTCCTCCGCCCGGGACACAACTATGGCTACACCTTC
-	TRBV2	TRBJ2-1	-	CASSEQPQPRRKFF	TGTGCCAGCAGTGAACAGCCCCAGCCCCGTCGAAAGTTCTTC
TRBD1	TRBV18	TRBJ2-7	-	CASSPGTGDFYEQYF	TGTGCCAGCTCGCCGGGGACAGGGGATTTCTACGAGCAGTACTTC
TRBD2	TRBV13	TRBJ2-4	-	CASRTSGGRGAKNIQYF	TGTGCCAGCAGGACTAGCGGGGGCCGGGGGGCCAAAAACATTCAGTACTTC
-	TRBV7-9	TRBJ2-4	-	CASSWGVRDISKNIQYF	TGTGCCAGCAGCTGGGGAGTCCGGGACATATCCAAAAACATTCAGTACTTC
-	TRBV15	TRBJ2-7	few	CATSRGRGYEQYF	TGTGCCACCAGCAGAGGTCGGGGCTACGAGCAGTACTTC
-	TRBV6-1	TRBJ1-3	-	CASRRTDEDGNTIYF	TGTGCCAGCAGACGGACGGATGAAGATGGAAACACCATATATTTT
-	TRBV27	TRBJ2-1	-	CASSLYGGSYNEQFF	TGTGCCAGCAGTTTATACGGAGGCTCCTACAATGAGCAGTTCTTC
TRBD1	TRBV11-2	TRBJ2-7	-	CASSFGTGGVTYEQYF	TGTGCCAGCAGCTTTGGGACAGGGGGAGTGACCTACGAGCAGTACTTC
-	TRBV6-1	TRBJ1-5	few	CASLGVNQPQHF	TGTGCCAGCCTCGGGGTCAATCAGCCCCAGCATTTT
TRBD1	TRBV10-3	TRBJ2-3	-	CAITADRVGTDTQYF	TGTGCCATCACCGCAGACAGGGTGGGCACAGATACGCAGTATTTT
-	TRBV5-1	TRBJ2-2	-	CASSQIGTGELFF	TGCGCCAGCAGCCAGATAGGGACCGGGGAGCTGTTTTTT